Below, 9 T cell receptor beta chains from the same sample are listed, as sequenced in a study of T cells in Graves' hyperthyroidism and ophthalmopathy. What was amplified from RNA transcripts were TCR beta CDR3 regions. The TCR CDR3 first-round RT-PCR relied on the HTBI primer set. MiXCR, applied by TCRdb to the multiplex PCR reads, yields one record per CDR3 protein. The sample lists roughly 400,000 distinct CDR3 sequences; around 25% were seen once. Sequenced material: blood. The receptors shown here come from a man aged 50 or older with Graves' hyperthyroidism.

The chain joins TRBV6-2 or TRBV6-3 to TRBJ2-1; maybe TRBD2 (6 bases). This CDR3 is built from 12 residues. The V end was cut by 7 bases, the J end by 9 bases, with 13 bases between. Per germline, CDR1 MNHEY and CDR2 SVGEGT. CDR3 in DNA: TGTGCCAGCACCGGTCCGACTAGTGAGCAGTTCTTC. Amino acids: CASTGPTSEQFF.

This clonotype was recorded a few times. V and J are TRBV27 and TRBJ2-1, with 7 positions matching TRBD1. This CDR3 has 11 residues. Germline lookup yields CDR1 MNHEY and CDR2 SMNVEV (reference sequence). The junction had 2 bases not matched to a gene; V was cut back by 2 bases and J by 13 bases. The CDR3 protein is CASSLGTVQFF. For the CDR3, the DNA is TGTGCCAGCAGTTTAGGGACAGTCCAGTTCTTC.

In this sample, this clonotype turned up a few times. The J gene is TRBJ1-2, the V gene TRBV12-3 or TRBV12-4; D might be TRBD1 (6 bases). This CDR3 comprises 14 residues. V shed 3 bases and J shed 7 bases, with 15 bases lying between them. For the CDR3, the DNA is TGTGCCAGCAGTTTGGGGGGCAGCGAGAGTGGCTACACCTTC. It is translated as CASSLGGSESGYTF.

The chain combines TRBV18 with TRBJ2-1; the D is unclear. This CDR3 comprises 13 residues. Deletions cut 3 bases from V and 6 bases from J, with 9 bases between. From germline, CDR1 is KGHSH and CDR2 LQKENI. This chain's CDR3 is CASSPEQFNEQFF. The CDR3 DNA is TGTGCCAGCTCACCCGAGCAGTTCAATGAGCAGTTCTTC.

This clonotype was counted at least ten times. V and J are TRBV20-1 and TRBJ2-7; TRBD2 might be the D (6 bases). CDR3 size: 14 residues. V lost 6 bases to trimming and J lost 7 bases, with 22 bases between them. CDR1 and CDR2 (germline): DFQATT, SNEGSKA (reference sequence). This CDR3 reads CSAFPDPAAGEQYF. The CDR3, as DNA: TGCAGTGCCTTTCCGGACCCCGCCGCGGGGGAGCAGTACTTC.

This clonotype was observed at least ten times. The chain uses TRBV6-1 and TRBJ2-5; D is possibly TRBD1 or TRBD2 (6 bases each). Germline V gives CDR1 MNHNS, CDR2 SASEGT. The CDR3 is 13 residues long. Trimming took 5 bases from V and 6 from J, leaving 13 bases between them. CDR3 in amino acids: CASSPPGAKTQYF. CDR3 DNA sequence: TGTGCCAGCAGTCCGCCGGGGGCGAAGACCCAGTACTTC.

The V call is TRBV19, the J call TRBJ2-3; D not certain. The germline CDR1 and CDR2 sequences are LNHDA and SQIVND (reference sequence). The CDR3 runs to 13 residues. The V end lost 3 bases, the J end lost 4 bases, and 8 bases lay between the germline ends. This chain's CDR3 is CASSIGVPDTQYF. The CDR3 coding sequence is TGTGCCAGTAGTATCGGAGTCCCAGATACGCAGTATTTT.

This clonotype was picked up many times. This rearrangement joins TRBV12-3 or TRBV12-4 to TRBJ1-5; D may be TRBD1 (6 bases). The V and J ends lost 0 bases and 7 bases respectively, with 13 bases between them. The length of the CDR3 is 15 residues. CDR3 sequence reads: CASSLAGAAEQPQHF. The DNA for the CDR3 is TGTGCCAGCAGTTTAGCGGGGGCAGCCGAACAGCCCCAGCATTTT.

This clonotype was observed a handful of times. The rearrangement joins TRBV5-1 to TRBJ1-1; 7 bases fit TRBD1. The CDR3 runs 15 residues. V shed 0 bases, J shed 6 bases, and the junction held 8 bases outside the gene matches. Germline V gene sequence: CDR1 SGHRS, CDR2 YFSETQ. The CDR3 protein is CASSLDPGTASEAFF. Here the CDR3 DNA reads TGCGCCAGCAGCTTGGACCCGGGGACAGCTTCTGAAGCTTTCTTT.